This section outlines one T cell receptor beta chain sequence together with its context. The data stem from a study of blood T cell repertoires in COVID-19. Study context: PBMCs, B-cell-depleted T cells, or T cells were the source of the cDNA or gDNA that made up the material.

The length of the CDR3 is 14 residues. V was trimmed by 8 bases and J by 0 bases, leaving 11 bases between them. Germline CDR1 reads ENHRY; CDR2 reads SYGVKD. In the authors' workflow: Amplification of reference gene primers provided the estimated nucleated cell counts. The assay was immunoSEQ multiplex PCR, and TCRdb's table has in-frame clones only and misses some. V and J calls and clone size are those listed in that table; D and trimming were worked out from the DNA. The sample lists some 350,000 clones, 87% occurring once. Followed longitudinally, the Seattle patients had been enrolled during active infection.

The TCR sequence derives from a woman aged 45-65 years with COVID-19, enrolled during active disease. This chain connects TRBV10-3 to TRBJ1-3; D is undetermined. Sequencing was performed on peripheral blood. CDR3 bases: TGTGCCATCGGAGGTGTGAGCTCTGGAAACACCATATATTTT. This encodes CAIGGVSSGNTIYF.